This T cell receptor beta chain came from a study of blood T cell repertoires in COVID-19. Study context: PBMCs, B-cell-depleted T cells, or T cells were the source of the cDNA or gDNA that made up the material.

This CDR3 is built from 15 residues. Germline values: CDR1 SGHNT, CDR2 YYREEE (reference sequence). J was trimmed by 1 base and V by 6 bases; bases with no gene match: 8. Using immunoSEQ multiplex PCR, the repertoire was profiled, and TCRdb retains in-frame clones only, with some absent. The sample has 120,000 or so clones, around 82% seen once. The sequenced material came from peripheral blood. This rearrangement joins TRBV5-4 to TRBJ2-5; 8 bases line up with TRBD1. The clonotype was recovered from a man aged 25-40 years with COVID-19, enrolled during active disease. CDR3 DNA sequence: TGTGCCAGCAACCCCGGGACAGGATTCCAAGAGACCCAGTACTTC. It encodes CASNPGTGFQETQYF.